One T cell receptor (beta chain) is described in this entry. This entry is derived from a study of cytomegalovirus exposure and HLA in healthy donors. The PCR had 60 Vbeta and 13 Jbeta primers. Some clones are missing from TCRdb's copy, which holds only in-frame ones; the method was immunoSEQ multiplex PCR. The sample lists approximately 120,000 clones; around 80% were seen once. The receptor's source is a man aged 45-60 years in good health and CMV-seronegative. The specimen sequenced was PBMCs.

CDR3: CASSTILGDRGSNQPQHF. Here the CDR3 DNA reads TGTGCCAGCAGCACAATCTTAGGGGACAGAGGTAGCAATCAGCCCCAGCATTTT. The chain links TRBV9 to TRBJ1-5; 7 bases map to TRBD1. J gave up 0 bases and V 4 bases, and 13 bases lay outside the gene matches. CDR1 and CDR2 (germline): SGDLS, YYNGEE. This CDR3 is 18 amino acids long. Full variable domain (rest looked up from reference TRBV9 and TRBJ1-5): DSGVTQTPKHLITATGQRVTLRCSPRSGDLSVYWYQQSLDQGLQFLIQYYNGEERAKGNILERFSAQQFPDLHSELNLSSLELGDSALYFCASSTILGDRGSNQPQHFGDGTRLSIL.